This passage covers 7 T cell receptor beta chains from one sample sequenced in a study of human T cells and chemical hapten exposure. TCRdb redid the calling of the RACE reads with MiXCR, one entry per CDR3 protein. Of roughly 150,000 distinct CDR3 sequences listed, roughly a quarter are singletons. Noted time point: patch test 3, about 24 weeks after DPC sensitization. The treatment: therapeutic diphenylcyclopropenone sensitization with weekly scalp DPC. The starting material was whole blood, obtained in connection with sensitization to the hapten diphenylcyclopropenone (DPC). Every receptor here comes from a woman in her late teens or twenties with alopecia areata. Some clones in this sample may be carry-over from other donors' samples.

This clonotype appeared a few times. The V and J genes are TRBV29-1 and TRBJ1-1; 9 nucleotides line up with TRBD1. Trimming took 7 bases from V and 7 from J; bases not matched to a gene: 7. The CDR3 extends over 12 amino acids. CDR1 and CDR2 from the germline V gene are SQVTM and ANQGSEA. DNA for the CDR3: TGCAGCGCCGATGGACAGGGGAATGAAGCTTTCTTT. This gives the protein CSADGQGNEAFF. Full variable domain (missing parts from reference TRBV29-1 and TRBJ1-1): SAVISQKPSRDICQRGTSLTIQCQVDSQVTMMFWYRQQPGQSLTLIATANQGSEATYESGFVIDKFPISRPNLTFSTLTVSNMSPEDSSIYLCSADGQGNEAFFGQGTRLTVV.

The rearrangement uses TRBV4-3 and TRBJ2-1; TRBD2 matches at 13 bases. This CDR3 spans 17 amino acids. Germline V gene sequence: CDR1 LGHNA, CDR2 YSLEER. V was clipped by 1 base and J by 3 bases; unmatched bases: 3. This CDR3 reads CASSQGGTSGIYNEQFF. In nucleotides, the CDR3 is TGCGCCAGCAGCCAAGGGGGGACTAGCGGGATCTACAATGAGCAGTTCTTC.

This clonotype was seen more than once but under ten times. The chain is built from TRBV11-2 and TRBJ2-7, with D tentatively TRBD1 or TRBD2 (5 bases each). The CDR3 contains 14 residues. Germline V CDR1 and CDR2: SGHAT, FQNNGV. V lost 5 bases, J lost 2 bases, and 13 bases lay in between. The CDR3 DNA reads as TGTGCCAGCAGCCCCGGGGCCCCACCCTACGAGCAGTACTTC. This translates into CASSPGAPPYEQYF.

This chain uses TRBV29-1 with TRBJ1-1; TRBD1 might be the D (6 bases). With 0 bases removed from V and 11 bases from J, the gap between germline ends came to 19 bases. The CDR3 has 14 residues. Looked up from germline, CDR1 is SQVTM and CDR2 is ANQGSEA. CDR3 sequence: CSVEEGAQISDAFF. The DNA of the CDR3 is TGCAGCGTTGAAGAGGGGGCACAGATCTCAGACGCTTTCTTT.

The chain employs TRBV21-1 and TRBJ1-6. TRBV21-1 is labeled a pseudogene. This CDR3 contains 15 residues. CDR3: CASSKGGEEGSPLHF. CDR3 DNA sequence: TGTGCCAGCAGCAAAGGTGGGGAAGAGGGTTCACCCCTCCACTTT.

The gene calls are TRBV6-2 or TRBV6-3 and TRBJ1-5; D unclear. CDR1 MNHEY and CDR2 SVGEGT come from the germline V gene. Trimming removed 6 bases at V and 10 bases at J, with 22 bases between. This CDR3 has 15 amino acids. The CDR3 sequence: CASRPGGWTNVPQHF. DNA for the CDR3: TGTGCCAGCAGACCGGGCGGCTGGACCAATGTACCCCAGCATTTT.

The chain combines TRBV9 with TRBJ2-7, with 7 bases that match TRBD1. This CDR3 is 13 amino acids long. With V trimmed by 2 bases and J by 6 bases, 5 bases remained unmatched. Germline V gene sequence: CDR1 SGDLS, CDR2 YYNGEE. Written as DNA, the CDR3 is TGTGCCAGCAGCGTGACAGGGAATGGCGAGCAGTACTTC. As protein: CASSVTGNGEQYF.